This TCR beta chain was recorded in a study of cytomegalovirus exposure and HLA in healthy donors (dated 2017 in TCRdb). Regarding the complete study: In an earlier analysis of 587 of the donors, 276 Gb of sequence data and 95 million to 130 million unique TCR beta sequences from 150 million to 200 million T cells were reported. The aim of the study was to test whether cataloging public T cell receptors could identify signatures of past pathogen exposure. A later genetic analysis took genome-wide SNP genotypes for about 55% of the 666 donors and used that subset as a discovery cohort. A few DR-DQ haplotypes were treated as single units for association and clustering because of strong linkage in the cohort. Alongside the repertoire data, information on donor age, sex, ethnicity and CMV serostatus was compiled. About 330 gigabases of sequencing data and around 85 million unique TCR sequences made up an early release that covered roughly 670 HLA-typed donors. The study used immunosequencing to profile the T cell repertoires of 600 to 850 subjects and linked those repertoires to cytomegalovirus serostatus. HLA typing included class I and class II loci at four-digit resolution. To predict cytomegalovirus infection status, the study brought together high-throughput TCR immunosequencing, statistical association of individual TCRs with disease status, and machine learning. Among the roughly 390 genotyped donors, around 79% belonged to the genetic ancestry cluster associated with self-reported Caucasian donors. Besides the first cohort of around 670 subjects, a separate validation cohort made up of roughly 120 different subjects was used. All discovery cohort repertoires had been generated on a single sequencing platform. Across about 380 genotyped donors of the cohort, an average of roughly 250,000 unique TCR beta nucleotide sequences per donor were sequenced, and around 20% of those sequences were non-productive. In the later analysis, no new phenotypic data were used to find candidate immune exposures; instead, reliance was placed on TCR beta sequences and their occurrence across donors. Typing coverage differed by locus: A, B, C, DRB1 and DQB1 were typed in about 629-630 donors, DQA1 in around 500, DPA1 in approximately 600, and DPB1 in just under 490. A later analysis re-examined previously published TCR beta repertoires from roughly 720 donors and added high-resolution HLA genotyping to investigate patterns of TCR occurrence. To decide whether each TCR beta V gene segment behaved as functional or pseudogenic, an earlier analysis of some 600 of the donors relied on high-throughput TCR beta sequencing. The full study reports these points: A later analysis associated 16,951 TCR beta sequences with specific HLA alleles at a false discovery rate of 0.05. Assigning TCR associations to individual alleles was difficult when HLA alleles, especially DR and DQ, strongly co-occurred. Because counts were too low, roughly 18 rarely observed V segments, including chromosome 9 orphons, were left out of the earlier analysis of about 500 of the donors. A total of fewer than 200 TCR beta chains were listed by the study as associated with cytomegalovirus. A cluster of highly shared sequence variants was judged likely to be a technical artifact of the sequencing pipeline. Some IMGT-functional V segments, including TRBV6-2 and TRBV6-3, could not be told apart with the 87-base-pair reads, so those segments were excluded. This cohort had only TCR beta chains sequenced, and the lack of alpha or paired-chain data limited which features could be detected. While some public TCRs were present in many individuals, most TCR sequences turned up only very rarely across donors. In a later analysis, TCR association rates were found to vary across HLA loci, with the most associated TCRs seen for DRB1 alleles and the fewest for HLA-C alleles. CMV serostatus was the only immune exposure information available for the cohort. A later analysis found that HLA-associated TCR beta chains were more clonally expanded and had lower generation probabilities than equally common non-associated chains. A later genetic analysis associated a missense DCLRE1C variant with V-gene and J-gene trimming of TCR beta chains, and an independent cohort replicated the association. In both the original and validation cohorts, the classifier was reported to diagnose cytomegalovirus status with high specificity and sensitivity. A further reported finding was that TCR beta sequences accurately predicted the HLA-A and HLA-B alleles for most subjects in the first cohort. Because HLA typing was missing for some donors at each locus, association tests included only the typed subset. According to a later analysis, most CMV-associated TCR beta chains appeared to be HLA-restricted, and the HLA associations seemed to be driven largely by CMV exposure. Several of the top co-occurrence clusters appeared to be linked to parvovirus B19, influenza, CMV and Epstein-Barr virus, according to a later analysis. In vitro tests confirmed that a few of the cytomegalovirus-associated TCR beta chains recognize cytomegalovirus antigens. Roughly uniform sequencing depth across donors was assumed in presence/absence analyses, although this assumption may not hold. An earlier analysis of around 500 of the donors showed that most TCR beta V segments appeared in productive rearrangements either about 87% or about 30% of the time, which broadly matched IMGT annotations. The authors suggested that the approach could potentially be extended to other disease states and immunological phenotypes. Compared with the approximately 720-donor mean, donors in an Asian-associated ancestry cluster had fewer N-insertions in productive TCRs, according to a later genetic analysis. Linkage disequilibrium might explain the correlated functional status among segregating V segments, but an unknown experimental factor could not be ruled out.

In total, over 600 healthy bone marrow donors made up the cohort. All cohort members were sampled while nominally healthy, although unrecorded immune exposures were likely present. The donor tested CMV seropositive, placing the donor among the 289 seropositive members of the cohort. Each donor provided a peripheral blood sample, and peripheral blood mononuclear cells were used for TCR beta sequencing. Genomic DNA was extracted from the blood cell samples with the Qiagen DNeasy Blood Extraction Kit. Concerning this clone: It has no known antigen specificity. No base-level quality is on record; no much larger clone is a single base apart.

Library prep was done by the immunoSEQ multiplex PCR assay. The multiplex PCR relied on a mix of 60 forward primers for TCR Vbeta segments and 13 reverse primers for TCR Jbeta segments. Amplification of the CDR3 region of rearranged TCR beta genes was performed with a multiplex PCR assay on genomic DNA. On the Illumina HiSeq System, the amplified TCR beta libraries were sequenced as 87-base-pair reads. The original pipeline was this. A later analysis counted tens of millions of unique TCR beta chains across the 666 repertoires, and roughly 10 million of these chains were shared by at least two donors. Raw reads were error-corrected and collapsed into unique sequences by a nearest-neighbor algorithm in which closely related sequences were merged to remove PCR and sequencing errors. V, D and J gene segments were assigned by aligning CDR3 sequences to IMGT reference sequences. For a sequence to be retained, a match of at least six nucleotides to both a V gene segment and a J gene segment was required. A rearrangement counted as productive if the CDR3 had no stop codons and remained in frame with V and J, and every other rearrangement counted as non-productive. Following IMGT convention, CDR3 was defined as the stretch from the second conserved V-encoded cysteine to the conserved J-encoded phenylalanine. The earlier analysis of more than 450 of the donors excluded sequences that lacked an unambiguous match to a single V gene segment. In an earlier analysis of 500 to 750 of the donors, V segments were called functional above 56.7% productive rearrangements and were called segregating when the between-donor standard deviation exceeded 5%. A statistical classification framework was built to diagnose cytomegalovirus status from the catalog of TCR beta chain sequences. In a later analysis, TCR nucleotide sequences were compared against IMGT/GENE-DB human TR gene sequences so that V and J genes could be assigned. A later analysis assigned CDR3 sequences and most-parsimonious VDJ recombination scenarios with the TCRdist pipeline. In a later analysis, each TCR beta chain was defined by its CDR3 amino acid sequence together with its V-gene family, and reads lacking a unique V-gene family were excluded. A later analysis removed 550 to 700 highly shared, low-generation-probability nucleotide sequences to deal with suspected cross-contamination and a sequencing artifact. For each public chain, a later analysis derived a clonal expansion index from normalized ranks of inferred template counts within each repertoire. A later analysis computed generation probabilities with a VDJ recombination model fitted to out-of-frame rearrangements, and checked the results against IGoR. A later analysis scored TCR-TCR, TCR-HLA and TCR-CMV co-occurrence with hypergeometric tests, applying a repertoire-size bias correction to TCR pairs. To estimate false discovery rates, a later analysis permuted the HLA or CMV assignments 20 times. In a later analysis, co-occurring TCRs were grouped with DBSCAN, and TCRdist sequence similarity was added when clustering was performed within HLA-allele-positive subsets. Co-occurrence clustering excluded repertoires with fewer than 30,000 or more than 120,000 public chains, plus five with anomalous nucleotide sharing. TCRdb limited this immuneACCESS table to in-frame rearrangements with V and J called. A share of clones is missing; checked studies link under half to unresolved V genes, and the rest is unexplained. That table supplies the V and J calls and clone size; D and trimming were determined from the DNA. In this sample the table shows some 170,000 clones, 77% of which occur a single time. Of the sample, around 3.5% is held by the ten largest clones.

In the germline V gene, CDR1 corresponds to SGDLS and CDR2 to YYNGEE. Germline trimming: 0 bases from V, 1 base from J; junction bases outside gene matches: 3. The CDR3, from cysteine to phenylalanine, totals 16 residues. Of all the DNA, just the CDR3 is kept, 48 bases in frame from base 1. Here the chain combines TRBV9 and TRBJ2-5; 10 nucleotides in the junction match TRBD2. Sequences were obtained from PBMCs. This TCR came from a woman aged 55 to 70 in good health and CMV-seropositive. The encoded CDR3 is CASSVGLAGFQETQYF. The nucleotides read TGTGCCAGCAGCGTAGGACTAGCGGGTTTCCAAGAGACCCAGTACTTC.